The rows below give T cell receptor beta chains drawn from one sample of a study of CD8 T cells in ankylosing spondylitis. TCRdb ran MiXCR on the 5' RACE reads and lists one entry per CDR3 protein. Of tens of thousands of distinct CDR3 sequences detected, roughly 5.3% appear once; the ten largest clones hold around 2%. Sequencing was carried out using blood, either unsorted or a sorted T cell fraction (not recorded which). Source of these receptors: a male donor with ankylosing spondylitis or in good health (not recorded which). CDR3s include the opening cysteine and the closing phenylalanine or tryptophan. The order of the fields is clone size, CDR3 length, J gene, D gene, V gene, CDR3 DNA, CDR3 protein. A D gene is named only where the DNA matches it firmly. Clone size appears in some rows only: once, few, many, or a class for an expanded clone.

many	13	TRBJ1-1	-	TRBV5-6	TGTGCCAGCAGCTTGTGGGGTTTGCCTGAAGCTTTCTTT	CASSLWGLPEAFF
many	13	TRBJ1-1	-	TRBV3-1	TGTGCCAGCAGCCGGGTGTTGGACACTGAAGCTTTCTTT	CASSRVLDTEAFF
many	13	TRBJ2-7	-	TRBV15	TGTGCCACCAGCAGAGAAAGGTCCTACGAGCAGTACTTC	CATSRERSYEQYF
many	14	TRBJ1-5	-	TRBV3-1	TGTGCCAGCAGCCAAGACCCGAGCCCGGAGCCCCAGCATTTT	CASSQDPSPEPQHF
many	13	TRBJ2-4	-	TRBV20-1	TGCAGTGCTAGAGATTACGCCAAAAACATTCAGTACTTC	CSARDYAKNIQYF
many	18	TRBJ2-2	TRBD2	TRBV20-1	TGCAGTGCTAGATTAGGTCTAGCGGGGGGCATAGACACCGGGGAGCTGTTTTTT	CSARLGLAGGIDTGELFF
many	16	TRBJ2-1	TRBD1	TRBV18	TGTGCCAGCTCACCTGGAGCGCAGGGGGTCTTGAATGAGCAGTTCTTC	CASSPGAQGVLNEQFF
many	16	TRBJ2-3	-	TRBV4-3	TGCGCCAGCAGCCAAGATCGGGGCTACGGGAGCGATACGCAGTATTTT	CASSQDRGYGSDTQYF
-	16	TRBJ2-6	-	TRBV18	TGTACCAGCTCACTCGGCCAGGGATCTGGGGCCAACGTCCTGACTTTC	CTSSLGQGSGANVLTF
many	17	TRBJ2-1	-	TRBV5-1	TGCGCCAGCAGCTTTGGAGCCCAGGGGCGAGTCATTTATGAGCAGTTCTTC	CASSFGAQGRVIYEQFF
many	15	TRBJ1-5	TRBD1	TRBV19	TGTGCCAGTAGTATAGATCGTACAGGGGGTCAGCCCCAGCATTTT	CASSIDRTGGQPQHF
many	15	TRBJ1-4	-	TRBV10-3	TGTGCCATCAGTGAGTCGCGGGGATTTAATGAAAAACTGTTTTTT	CAISESRGFNEKLFF
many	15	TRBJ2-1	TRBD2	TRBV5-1	TGCGCCAGCAGCGTCAGCGGGGGGGACTACAATGAGCAGTTCTTC	CASSVSGGDYNEQFF
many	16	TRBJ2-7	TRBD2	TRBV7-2	TGTGCCAGCAGCTTAGAATGGCGGGGGGGCTCCTACGAGCAGTACTTC	CASSLEWRGGSYEQYF
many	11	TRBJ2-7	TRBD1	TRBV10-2	TGCGCCAGCGGACAGGGGGACGAGCAGTACTTC	CASGQGDEQYF
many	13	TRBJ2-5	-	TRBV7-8	TGTGCCAGCAGCAAACTAGAGGTTGAGACCCAGTACTTC	CASSKLEVETQYF
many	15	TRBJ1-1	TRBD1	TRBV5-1	TGCGCCAGCAGCTCGCCGGGACAGATGAACACTGAAGCTTTCTTT	CASSSPGQMNTEAFF
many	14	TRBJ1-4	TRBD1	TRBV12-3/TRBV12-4	TGTGCCAGCAGTCCGACAGGGCCTAATGAAAAACTGTTTTTT	CASSPTGPNEKLFF
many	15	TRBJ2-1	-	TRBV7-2	TGTGCCAGCAGCTCAGGGATTCGGTCCTACAATGAGCAGTTCTTC	CASSSGIRSYNEQFF
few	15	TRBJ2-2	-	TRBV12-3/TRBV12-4	TGTGCCAGCAGTTTAATGAGGGGGGACACCGGGGAGCTGTTTTTT	CASSLMRGDTGELFF
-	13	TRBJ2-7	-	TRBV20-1	TGCAGTGCTCCCGGGACCGGGTATCGGGAGCAGTACTTC	CSAPGTGYREQYF
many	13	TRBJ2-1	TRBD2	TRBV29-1	TGCAGCGTCCCTAGCAGCGGGGGATATGAGCAGTTCTTC	CSVPSSGGYEQFF
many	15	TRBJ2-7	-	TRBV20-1	TGCAGTGCTAACAGCCCTCGCCAGGGATCCTACGAGCAGTACTTC	CSANSPRQGSYEQYF
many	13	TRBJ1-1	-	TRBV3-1	TGTGCCGGCAGCGGGGACTACCGCGGTGAAGCTTTCTTT	CAGSGDYRGEAFF
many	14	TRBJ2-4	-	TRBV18	TGTGCCAGCTCACCAGATCTAGCCAAAAACATTCAGTACTTC	CASSPDLAKNIQYF
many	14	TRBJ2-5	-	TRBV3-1	TGTGCCAGCAGCCAATCGGGGGGCGGCGAGACCCAGTACTTC	CASSQSGGGETQYF
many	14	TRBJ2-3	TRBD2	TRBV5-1	TGCGCCAGCAGCCTCGGGGGGGCCGCAGATACGCAGTATTTT	CASSLGGAADTQYF
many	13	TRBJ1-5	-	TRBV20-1	TGCAGTGCCCGGGACGCGGTGGGTCAGCCCCAGCATTTT	CSARDAVGQPQHF
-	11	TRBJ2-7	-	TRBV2	TGTGCCAGCAGTGAGGGGGTCGAGCAGCACTTC	CASSEGVEQHF
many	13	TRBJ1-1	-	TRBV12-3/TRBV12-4	TGTGCCAGCAGCTCAATGGGGAACACTGAAGCTTTCTTT	CASSSMGNTEAFF
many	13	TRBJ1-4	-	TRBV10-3	TGTGCCATCAGCGATACTTCCGGGGAAAAACTGTTTTTT	CAISDTSGEKLFF
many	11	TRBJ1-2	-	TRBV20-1	TGCAGTGCTAGAGATGGCTATGGCTACACCTTC	CSARDGYGYTF
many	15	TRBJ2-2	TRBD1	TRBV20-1	TGCAGTGCTCGACCCGGGACAGTGAACACCGGGGAGCTGTTTTTT	CSARPGTVNTGELFF
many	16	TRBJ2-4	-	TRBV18	TGTGCCAGCTCCCGGGACGTCGGACTAAACCTAAACATTCAGTACTTC	CASSRDVGLNLNIQYF
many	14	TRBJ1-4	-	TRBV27	TGTGCCACCCGGACGGGCAAATCTAATGAAAAACTGTTTTTT	CATRTGKSNEKLFF
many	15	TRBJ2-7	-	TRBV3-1	TGTGCCAGCAGCTCGACTAGTCCCTCCTCCTACGAGCAGTACTTC	CASSSTSPSSYEQYF
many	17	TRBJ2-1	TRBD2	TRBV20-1	TGCAGTGCTAGAGGACTAGCGGGCCGAAGCTCCTACAATGAGCAGTTCTTC	CSARGLAGRSSYNEQFF
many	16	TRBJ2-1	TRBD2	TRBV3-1	TGTGCCAGCAGCCAGGGACTAGCGGACAAATACAATGAGCAGTTCTTC	CASSQGLADKYNEQFF
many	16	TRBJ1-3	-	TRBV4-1	TGCGCCAGCAGCCAAGATTGGGCGGGGGTCGGGGACACCATATATTTT	CASSQDWAGVGDTIYF
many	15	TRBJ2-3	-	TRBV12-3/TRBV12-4	TGTGCCAGCAGTTTGCGGGCTCAGGCCACAGATACGCAGTATTTT	CASSLRAQATDTQYF
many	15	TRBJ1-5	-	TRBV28	TGTGCCAGCAGTTCCCTGGGAGGAGGCAATCAGCCCCAGCATTTT	CASSSLGGGNQPQHF
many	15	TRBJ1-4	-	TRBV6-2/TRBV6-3	TGTGCCAGCAGATCGTCGGTTTCCACTAATGAAAAACTGTTTTTT	CASRSSVSTNEKLFF
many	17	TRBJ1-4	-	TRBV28	TGTGCCAGCAGTTTAAGAGGCTTGGGACGGAGGAATGAAAAACTGTTTTTT	CASSLRGLGRRNEKLFF
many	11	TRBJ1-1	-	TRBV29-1	TGCAGCGTTGTCGGGTTGGGGTCGGCTTTCTTT	CSVVGLGSAFF
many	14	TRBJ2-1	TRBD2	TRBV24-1	TGTGCCACCAGAACGGGACTAGGGGACAATGAGCAGTTCTTC	CATRTGLGDNEQFF
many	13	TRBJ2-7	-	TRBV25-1	TGTGCCAGCAGTGATAGTATGGCCTACGAGCAGTACTTC	CASSDSMAYEQYF
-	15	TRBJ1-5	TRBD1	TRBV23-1	TGCGCCAGCAGTCAAGGGACAGGGGGAGGCCAGCCCCAGCATTTT	CASSQGTGGGQPQHF
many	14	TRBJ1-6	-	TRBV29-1	TGCAGCGTTGCCTCGGGGACGGAGAATTCACCCCTCCACTTT	CSVASGTENSPLHF
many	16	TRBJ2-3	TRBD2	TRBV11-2	TGTGCCAGCAGTCCGATAGCGGGGACTGTCACAGATACGCAGTATTTT	CASSPIAGTVTDTQYF
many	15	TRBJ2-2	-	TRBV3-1	TGTGCCAGCAGCCAGAGGGGCGCGAACACCGGGGAGCTGTTTTTT	CASSQRGANTGELFF
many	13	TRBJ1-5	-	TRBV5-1	TGCGCCAGCAGCCAGGACATAAATCAGCCCCAGCATTTT	CASSQDINQPQHF
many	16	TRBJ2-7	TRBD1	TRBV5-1	TGCGCCAGCAGCCAAGGGACAGGCCTGTCCACCTACGAGCAGTACTTC	CASSQGTGLSTYEQYF
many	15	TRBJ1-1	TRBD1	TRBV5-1	TGCGCCAGCAGCTTGGAGGCAGGGGGCAGCGCTGAAGCTTTCTTT	CASSLEAGGSAEAFF
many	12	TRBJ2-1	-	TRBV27	TGTGCCAGCAGTTCCCCGAACAATGAGCAGTTCTTC	CASSSPNNEQFF
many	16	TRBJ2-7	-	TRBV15	TGTGCCACCAGCAGAGCGGGAGGACAGAGCTCCTACGAGCAGTACTTC	CATSRAGGQSSYEQYF